Following are 30 T cell receptor beta chains from one sample sequenced in a study of blood T cell repertoires in COVID-19. Sequenced by immunoSEQ multiplex PCR; TCRdb stores in-frame clones only, minus some. The data contain about 73,000 clones, 70% to 85% of them singletons. Sequencing input: peripheral blood. The receptors come from a woman in her sixties or seventies with acute or convalescent COVID-19.

Here the CDR3 reads CASSLSKQGGYTF. The CDR3 nucleotides read TGTGCCAGCAGTTTATCCAAGCAGGGCGGCTACACCTTC. The V and J genes are TRBV28 and TRBJ1-2, with D maybe TRBD1 (5 bases). This CDR3 has 13 amino acids. Germline-derived CDR1 and CDR2 are MDHEN and SYDVKM. The germline V and J ends were trimmed by 1 base and 8 bases, with 11 bases remaining between them.

V is TRBV9 and J is TRBJ1-3; D remains unclear. V lost 0 bases to trimming and J lost 3 bases, with 16 bases between them. CDR3 length: 17 amino acids. The germline V gene has CDR1 SGDLS and CDR2 YYNGEE. CDR3 region: CASSVAPGEFLGNTIYF. Written as DNA, the CDR3 is TGTGCCAGCAGCGTAGCCCCGGGAGAGTTTCTTGGAAACACCATATATTTT.

The chain carries TRBV12-3 or TRBV12-4 and TRBJ1-5; no clear D. This CDR3 comprises 12 residues. Deletions cut 11 bases from V and 2 bases from J, with 10 bases between. This CDR3 is CAGGPGNQPQHF. Here the CDR3 DNA reads TGTGCCGGAGGTCCGGGCAATCAGCCCCAGCATTTT.

In this sample, this clone turned up a few times. This chain links TRBV28 with TRBJ1-2; D gene unclear. V lost 3 bases to trimming and J lost 8 bases, with 13 bases between them. Germline values: CDR1 MDHEN, CDR2 SYDVKM. The CDR3 loop spans 13 amino acids. The CDR3 sequence is CASSFHPGFGYTF. The CDR3 DNA reads as TGTGCCAGCAGTTTTCATCCGGGGTTCGGCTACACCTTC.

This clone was recorded only once. The chain couples TRBV6-1 to TRBJ1-1, with D possibly matching TRBD1 (5 bases). The V end lost 1 base, the J end lost 3 bases, and 12 bases lay between the germline ends. This CDR3 comprises 15 residues. Germline assignment: CDR1 MNHNS and CDR2 SASEGT. DNA for the CDR3: TGTGCCAGCAGTGAAGGGCAGGGTTGGTACACTGAAGCTTTCTTT. This encodes CASSEGQGWYTEAFF.

This chain links TRBV7-9 with TRBJ2-5; TRBD2 aligns across 9 bases. Germline-derived CDR1 and CDR2 are SEHNR and FQNEAQ (reference sequence). The CDR3 loop spans 16 amino acids. The trim removed 4 bases at V and 5 bases at J, leaving 11 bases unmatched. CDR3 coding DNA: TGTGCCAGCAGCTCCTCTGGCGGGGGGGCCTGGGAGACCCAGTACTTC. Translating it yields CASSSSGGGAWETQYF. Filled out from reference TRBV7-9 and TRBJ2-5, the complete variable domain reads DTGVSQNPRHKITKRGQNVTFRCDPISEHNRLYWYRQTLGQGPEFLTYFQNEAQLEKSRLLSDRFSAERPKGSFSTLEIQRTEQGDSAMYLCASSSSGGGAWETQYFGPGTRLLVL.

The V and J genes are TRBV7-9 and TRBJ2-5, with a tentative D call TRBD2 (5 bases). Looked up from germline, CDR1 is SEHNR and CDR2 is FQNEAQ (reference sequence). V lost 1 base and J 5 bases, leaving 11 bases between the germline ends. This CDR3 region has 14 residues. The CDR3 is CASSLELVGETQYF. The CDR3 nucleotides read TGTGCCAGCAGCTTAGAACTAGTCGGGGAGACCCAGTACTTC.

This clone has a single count. This chain uses TRBV5-1 with TRBJ1-1; D may be TRBD1 (5 bases). V lost 0 bases and J lost 1, with 13 bases in between. CDR1 is SGHRS, CDR2 YFSETQ, per germline. CDR3 length: 16 residues. This chain's CDR3 is CASSLAGGRRNTEAFF. CDR3 sequence (DNA): TGCGCCAGCAGCTTGGCCGGGGGACGGAGGAACACTGAAGCTTTCTTT.

This chain links TRBV28 with TRBJ1-3; D unclear. The CDR3 spans 13 residues. Trimming cost V 1 base and J 4 bases, with 5 bases left between them. Germline CDR1 and CDR2: MDHEN and SYDVKM. CDR3 sequence: CASSLYGGNTIYF. CDR3 DNA: TGTGCCAGCAGTTTATACGGGGGAAACACCATATATTTT.

This chain uses TRBV10-3 with TRBJ1-3; 9 nucleotides align to TRBD1. Germline trimming cut 9 bases from V and 3 bases from J; bases unmatched to any gene: 3. Germline V gives CDR1 ENHRY, CDR2 SYGVKD. The CDR3 extends over 13 amino acids. The CDR3 bases are TGTGCCATGGGACAGGGTAATGGAAACACCATATATTTT. Its protein product is CAMGQGNGNTIYF.

This clone appeared once. This chain uses TRBV3-1 (or the pseudogene TRBV3-2) with TRBJ2-5; unclear D gene. V lost 0 bases, J lost 7 bases, and 9 bases lay in between. The CDR3 is made up of 13 amino acids. Germline V gene sequence: CDR1 LGHDT, CDR2 YNNKEL (reference sequence). CDR3 amino acids: CASSQDRSGTQYF. The CDR3 DNA is TGTGCCAGCAGCCAAGATAGGAGTGGGACCCAGTACTTC.

DNA of the CDR3: TGTGCCAGCTCACCTCGGGGACAGGGGAGGACTGAAGCTTTCTTT. This encodes CASSPRGQGRTEAFF. The V gene is TRBV18, the J gene TRBJ1-1; 10 bases fit TRBD1. The trim removed 3 bases at V and 5 bases at J, leaving 6 bases unmatched. Germline CDR1 and CDR2: KGHSH and LQKENI. This CDR3 is built from 15 residues.

Of note for this clone: Relative to the germline gene, one junction end is altered; a read error may explain this. Here the CDR3 reads CASSLAGGNQPQHF. The CDR3 DNA is TGTGCCAGCAGCTTGGCAGGGGGCAACCAGCCCCAGCATTTT. The chain uses TRBV7-3 and TRBJ1-5; 8 bases line up with TRBD1. Germline V gene data show CDR1 as SGHTA and CDR2 as FQGTGA. The CDR3 contains 14 residues. Complete variable domain (other parts from reference TRBV7-3 and TRBJ1-5): GAGVSQTPSNKVTEKGKYVELRCDPISGHTALYWYRQSLGQGPEFLIYFQGTGAADDSGLPNDRFFAVRPEGSVSTLKIQRTERGDSAVYLCASSLAGGNQPQHFGDGTRLSIL.

V gene TRBV29-1 combines with J gene TRBJ2-1; D remains ambiguous. CDR3 length: 10 residues. The ends were cut back, 4 bases at V and 9 bases at J, with 7 bases in the middle. Per germline, CDR1 SQVTM and CDR2 ANQGSEA. Here the CDR3 reads CSVGEAEQFF. The CDR3 region has the DNA TGCAGCGTTGGCGAAGCTGAGCAGTTCTTC.

This clone has a single count. The V and J genes are TRBV5-1 and TRBJ2-6; TRBD1 matches 11 bases. CDR3 length equals 18 residues. Germline V lookup: CDR1 SGHRS, CDR2 YFSETQ. Trimming at V came to 2 bases and at J to 2 bases, leaving 6 bases not matched to a gene. The CDR3 here is CASSFSGQGAPGANVLTF. CDR3 nucleotide sequence: TGCGCCAGCAGCTTTTCTGGACAGGGGGCGCCTGGGGCCAACGTCCTGACTTTC.

This chain joins TRBV7-3 and TRBJ2-3; weak D call: TRBD2 (6 bases). CDR1 SGHTA and CDR2 FQGTGA come from the germline V gene. Trimming removed 4 bases from V and 4 bases from J, with 9 bases in between. The CDR3 is made up of 13 amino acids. The CDR3 protein is CASSWAGPDTQYF. CDR3 nucleotide sequence: TGTGCCAGCAGCTGGGCGGGGCCAGATACGCAGTATTTT.

The chain recombines TRBV5-1 with TRBJ2-2, with TRBD2 matching over 7 bases. The CDR3 contains 14 residues. Germline values: CDR1 SGHRS, CDR2 YFSETQ. The ends lost 7 bases at V and 0 bases at J; junction bases unmatched: 3. Written as DNA, the CDR3 is TGCGCCAGCGAACTAGCGCCGAACACCGGGGAGCTGTTTTTT. Amino acid sequence: CASELAPNTGELFF.

This chain joins TRBV9 and TRBJ2-1; 11 bases map to TRBD2. The CDR3 length is 18 residues. Germline-derived CDR1 and CDR2 are SGDLS and YYNGEE. V gave up 4 bases and J gave up 0 bases; unmatched junction bases: 9. The CDR3 loop is CASSQKGLAEGSYNEQFF. DNA of the CDR3: TGTGCCAGCAGCCAAAAGGGACTAGCGGAGGGCTCCTACAATGAGCAGTTCTTC.

This chain links TRBV18 with TRBJ1-5, with D maybe TRBD1 (5 bases). Trimming took 2 bases from V and 3 from J, leaving 11 bases between them. There are 15 residues in the CDR3. CDR1 is KGHSH and CDR2 is LQKENI in the germline V gene. The CDR3 DNA is TGTGCCAGCTCACCATTTGACAGCCCCAATCAGCCCCAGCATTTT. It is translated as CASSPFDSPNQPQHF.

This clone was counted between two and nine times. For the CDR3, the DNA is TGTGCCAGCAGCTATGACAGGGGGCGGGAGCAGTTCTTC. Protein sequence: CASSYDRGREQFF. The chain recombines TRBV11-2 with TRBJ2-1; TRBD1 agrees at 10 bases. V gave up 4 bases and J gave up 10 bases; unmatched junction bases: 4. From germline, CDR1 is SGHAT and CDR2 FQNNGV. The CDR3 is made up of 13 amino acids.

This chain connects TRBV12-3 or TRBV12-4 to TRBJ1-1, with a tentative D call TRBD1 (5 bases). The CDR3 runs to 13 residues. V gave up 10 bases and J gave up 0 bases, with 12 bases separating them. In DNA form, the CDR3 reads TGTGCCACTGGGCCGACAGTGAACACTGAAGCTTTCTTT. Its protein is CATGPTVNTEAFF.

This clone was detected only once. This sequence joins TRBV7-8 and TRBJ1-1; D is possibly TRBD1 (6 bases). From germline, CDR1 is SGHVS and CDR2 FQNEAQ. V was cut by 1 base and J by 0 bases, with 12 bases left in between. CDR3 length: 16 amino acids. The CDR3 here is CASSLVGGALNTEAFF. CDR3 nucleotide sequence: TGTGCCAGCAGCTTAGTTGGGGGGGCATTGAACACTGAAGCTTTCTTT.

The table lists this clone with a count of one. The V gene is TRBV28, the J gene TRBJ1-1; D unclear. From germline, CDR1 is MDHEN and CDR2 SYDVKM. This CDR3 is 13 amino acids long. Trimming took 6 bases from V and 2 from J, leaving 10 bases between them. The CDR3 here is CASSYRRNTEAFF. CDR3 DNA sequence: TGTGCCAGCAGCTACAGAAGAAACACTGAAGCTTTCTTT.

The chain recombines TRBV11-3 with TRBJ1-1; TRBD1 aligns across 7 bases. Germline V lookup: CDR1 SGHNT, CDR2 YENEEA. Losses at the gene ends were 1 base for V and 2 bases for J; bases not matched to a gene: 10. This CDR3 is built from 17 residues. The CDR3 bases are TGTGCCAGCAGCTTAGGCCAACCGGGACAGAAAAACACTGAAGCTTTCTTT. This gives the protein CASSLGQPGQKNTEAFF.

The chain uses TRBV27 and TRBJ1-2; D perhaps matches TRBD1 (5 bases). Trimming cost V 7 bases and J 2 bases, with 20 bases left between them. CDR3 size: 16 residues. Germline CDR1 and CDR2: MNHEY and SMNVEV (reference sequence). The CDR3 nucleotides are TGTGCCAGCACTAAACTGGGTAGGGGTGACAACTATGGCTACACCTTC. Amino acids: CASTKLGRGDNYGYTF.

The CDR3 bases are TGTGCCAGCAGCGCCAACCCGGGACTAGCGGGAGGGCCCCCCTACGAGCAGTACTTC. Translating gives CASSANPGLAGGPPYEQYF. The chain is built from TRBV7-3 and TRBJ2-7, with 16 bases identical to TRBD2. V gave up 5 bases and J gave up 2 bases; unmatched junction bases: 12. This CDR3 is 19 amino acids long. Germline values: CDR1 SGHTA, CDR2 FQGTGA.

This sequence joins TRBV2 and TRBJ2-5, with D hard to call. The V end lost 5 bases, the J end lost 5 bases, and 12 bases lay between the germline ends. The CDR3 loop spans 13 amino acids. Per the germline V gene, CDR1 is SNHLY and CDR2 is FYNNEI. This CDR3 is CASSFFRRETQYF. The CDR3 bases are TGTGCCAGCAGTTTCTTTAGGCGGGAGACCCAGTACTTC.

A word on this clone: Different DNA sequences within this sample yield the same CDR3. The chain combines TRBV6-6 with TRBJ1-1, with 8 bases that match TRBD1. Germline lookup yields CDR1 MNHNY and CDR2 SVGAGI (reference sequence). The length of the CDR3 is 14 residues. J gave up 4 bases and V 5 bases, and 6 bases lay outside the gene matches. The CDR3 DNA sequence: TGTGCCAGCAGTCCCGGACAGGGAACCACTGAAGCTTTCTTT. It yields the protein CASSPGQGTTEAFF.

The chain recombines TRBV4-2 with TRBJ1-4, with D perhaps TRBD1 (5 bases). V was cut by 5 bases and J by 0 bases, with 19 bases left in between. CDR3 length: 18 amino acids. The germline V gene encodes CDR1 LGHNA and CDR2 YNFKEQ. The CDR3 reads CASSARSRTGSTNEKLFF. The CDR3 nucleotides are TGTGCCAGCAGCGCCCGGTCTCGAACAGGCTCAACTAATGAAAAACTGTTTTTT.

This rearrangement joins TRBV7-9 to TRBJ2-7; 9 nucleotides align to TRBD1. The CDR3 is 18 amino acids. The J segment lost 5 bases and the V segment lost 5 bases, leaving 19 bases of the junction unmatched. Per germline, CDR1 SEHNR and CDR2 FQNEAQ (reference sequence). CDR3 nucleotides: TGTGCCAGCAGCCCCGGGACAGGGAGCGGTCCTATTAGGGACGAGCAGTACTTC. This encodes CASSPGTGSGPIRDEQYF.